The 32 T cell receptor beta chains given below trace back to one sample, sequenced in a study of T cell changes during pregnancy in multiple sclerosis. Using immunoSEQ multiplex PCR, the repertoire was profiled, and TCRdb retains in-frame clones only, with some absent. The top ten clones hold almost 6.5% of a sample with 50,000 to 65,000 clones, about 90% of them seen once. The sample was peripheral blood, taken in the third trimester of pregnancy. The receptors were sampled from a female donor in good health, enrolled as a control in a pregnancy study.

The rearrangement joins TRBV9 to TRBJ2-7, with D unresolved. Germline values: CDR1 SGDLS, CDR2 YYNGEE. The CDR3 runs 12 residues. V was cut by 0 bases and J by 6 bases, with 7 bases left in between. The CDR3 sequence: CASSVDPGEQYF. The CDR3 DNA reads as TGTGCCAGCAGCGTAGACCCGGGCGAGCAGTACTTC.

This clone was seen once. The genes are TRBV19 and TRBJ1-2; D perhaps matches TRBD1 (5 bases). The ends were cut back, 4 bases at V and 6 bases at J, with 15 bases in the middle. The CDR3 is 14 amino acids. CDR1 is LNHDA, CDR2 SQIVND, per germline (reference sequence). The DNA for the CDR3 is TGTGCCAGTAGTAGAAGGGGTTTCCATGATGGCTACACCTTC. It yields the protein CASSRRGFHDGYTF.

The chain employs TRBV5-6 and TRBJ2-1, with a weak D call TRBD1 (5 bases). Trimming took off 5 bases at V and 4 bases at J, with 10 bases between the two ends. The CDR3 contains 13 residues. CDR1 SGHDT and CDR2 YYEEEE come from the germline V gene. The CDR3 DNA is TGTGCCAGCAGTTCCACAGGTTACAATGAGCAGTTCTTC. Its translation is CASSSTGYNEQFF.

The V gene is TRBV30, the J gene TRBJ1-2; 7 nucleotides match TRBD1. V gave up 8 bases and J gave up 4 bases; unmatched junction bases: 16. Germline lookup yields CDR1 GTSNPN and CDR2 SVGIG (reference sequence). There are 15 residues in the CDR3. In DNA, the CDR3 is TGTGCCCGCCTCCCACCGGGACAGCCTATCTATGGCTACACCTTC. As protein: CARLPPGQPIYGYTF.

The chain is built from TRBV18 and TRBJ1-1; TRBD1 might be the D (6 bases). Trimming left V 3 bases short and J 10 bases short, with 18 bases between. The CDR3 is made up of 14 amino acids. Germline CDR1 reads KGHSH; CDR2 reads LQKENI. As DNA, the CDR3 is TGTGCCAGCTCACCGGCACAGGGTATAATGAGAGCTTTCTTT. Amino acids: CASSPAQGIMRAFF.

The rearrangement links TRBV19 to TRBJ2-1; 7 bases match TRBD1. Germline CDR1 is LNHDA and CDR2 is SQIVND (reference sequence). CDR3 length: 14 amino acids. J gave up 4 bases and V 6 bases, and 6 bases lay outside the gene matches. CDR3 DNA: TGTGCCAGTAGCCTTGGGGACAGATACAATGAGCAGTTCTTC. It codes for CASSLGDRYNEQFF.

The J gene is TRBJ2-5, the V gene TRBV11-3; the D is unclear. This CDR3 has 15 amino acids. With 3 bases removed from V and 2 bases from J, the gap between germline ends came to 13 bases. Germline values: CDR1 SGHNT, CDR2 YENEEA. CDR3 loop: CASSLVSLPQETQYF. CDR3 coding DNA: TGTGCCAGCAGCTTGGTTAGTCTGCCACAAGAGACCCAGTACTTC.

Only one count was recorded for this clone. The chain has TRBV15 and TRBJ1-2; tentatively, D is TRBD1 (6 bases). CDR3 length: 13 amino acids. CDR1 and CDR2 (germline): LNHNV, YYDKDF (reference sequence). Trimming removed 5 bases at V and 7 bases at J, with 14 bases between. Here the CDR3 DNA reads TGTGCCACCAGCTGGACAGAGTTTATTGGCTACACCTTC. It yields the protein CATSWTEFIGYTF. Drawing the rest from reference TRBV15 and TRBJ1-2, the complete variable domain is DAMVIQNPRYQVTQFGKPVTLSCSQTLNHNVMYWYQQKSSQAPKLLFHYYDKDFNNEADTPDNFQSRRPNTSFCFLDIRSPGLGDTAMYLCATSWTEFIGYTFGSGTRLTVV.

The chain joins TRBV5-6 to TRBJ2-1; possibly TRBD1 for D (5 bases). CDR1 and CDR2 from the germline V gene are SGHDT and YYEEEE. The length of the CDR3 is 13 residues. V lost 4 bases and J 10 bases, leaving 15 bases between the germline ends. DNA for the CDR3: TGTGCCAGCAGCGAAGACCGAGGACAAGAGCAGTTCTTC. Protein: CASSEDRGQEQFF. Using reference TRBV5-6 and TRBJ2-1 for the parts outside the CDR3, the full variable domain is DAGVTQSPTHLIKTRGQQVTLRCSPKSGHDTVSWYQQALGQGPQFIFQYYEEEERQRGNFPDRFSGHQFPNYSSELNVNALLLGDSALYLCASSEDRGQEQFFGPGTRLTVL.

J is TRBJ1-4 and V is TRBV6-1; weak D call: TRBD1 (5 bases). Per the germline V gene, CDR1 is MNHNS and CDR2 is SASEGT. The V end lost 7 bases, the J end lost 7 bases, and 19 bases lay between the germline ends. The CDR3 is 15 amino acids. The CDR3 spells CASKVSQGLVEKLFF. As DNA, the CDR3 is TGTGCCAGCAAAGTGAGCCAGGGTTTAGTTGAAAAACTGTTTTTT.

The V call is TRBV18, the J call TRBJ2-7, with no clear D. In germline, CDR1 is KGHSH, CDR2 LQKENI. The CDR3 consists of 16 residues. V was cut by 3 bases and J by 7 bases, with 22 bases left in between. The CDR3 DNA sequence: TGTGCCAGCTCACCCGTGACAACCACCTCCTTACAGGAGCAGTACTTC. Its translation: CASSPVTTTSLQEQYF.

This clone was seen just once. V is TRBV29-1 and J is TRBJ2-3; 9 nucleotides align to TRBD2. The CDR3 spans 13 residues. V lost 7 bases, J lost 2 bases, and 4 bases stayed unmatched. Germline V gene lookup returns CDR1 SQVTM and CDR2 ANQGSEA. The CDR3 DNA is TGCAGCGGTAGCGGGAGCCTCACAGATACGCAGTATTTT. Its translation: CSGSGSLTDTQYF.

This chain joins TRBV10-3 and TRBJ2-1; TRBD1 matches 7 bases. The CDR3 runs 14 residues. The ends lost 2 bases at V and 6 bases at J; junction bases unmatched: 4. CDR1 ENHRY and CDR2 SYGVKD come from the germline V gene. CDR3 sequence (DNA): TGTGCCATCAGTGAGACGACAGGGCCCAATGAGCAGTTCTTC. Translated: CAISETTGPNEQFF.

The genes are TRBV5-1 and TRBJ2-1; D not resolved. The CDR3 loop spans 12 amino acids. Per germline, CDR1 SGHRS and CDR2 YFSETQ. V lost 3 bases, J lost 7 bases, and 8 bases lay in between. CDR3 DNA: TGCGCCAGCAGCTCTAGGTTTAATGAGCAGTTCTTC. This gives the protein CASSSRFNEQFF.

This clone appeared once. The rearrangement joins TRBV27 to TRBJ2-3; D possibly corresponds to TRBD2 (5 bases). The CDR3 extends over 13 amino acids. Germline assignment: CDR1 MNHEY and CDR2 SMNVEV (reference sequence). V was trimmed by 3 bases and J by 3 bases, leaving 7 bases between them. The CDR3 sequence is CASSFGETDTQYF. The CDR3 nucleotides read TGTGCCAGCAGTTTCGGGGAGACAGATACGCAGTATTTT.

The J gene is TRBJ2-1, the V gene TRBV27; TRBD2 matches 7 bases. Germline values: CDR1 MNHEY, CDR2 SMNVEV (reference sequence). The CDR3 is 12 amino acids. Losses at the gene ends were 5 bases for V and 15 bases for J; bases not matched to a gene: 10. CDR3 loop: CASSAGTNVLFF. CDR3 in DNA: TGTGCCAGCAGTGCCGGGACTAACGTCCTGTTCTTC.

The count of this clone is one. The chain carries TRBV6-6 and TRBJ2-5; 8 nucleotides match TRBD1. V was clipped by 4 bases and J by 2 bases; unmatched bases: 9. The CDR3 contains 16 residues. The V gene's germline CDR1 is MNHNY and CDR2 SVGAGI (reference sequence). DNA of the CDR3: TGTGCCAGCAGTTTCCCCGGGGGACAGGCGCAAGAGACCCAGTACTTC. Protein sequence: CASSFPGGQAQETQYF.

This clone was seen only once. The chain recombines TRBV7-2 with TRBJ2-5; TRBD2 might be the D (7 bases). CDR1 SGHTA and CDR2 FQGNSA come from the germline V gene. The CDR3 spans 16 residues. Trimming removed 5 bases at V and 2 bases at J, with 18 bases between. The CDR3 DNA sequence: TGTGCCAGCAGCCGAATTGGAGGGGGGGGTCAAGAGACCCAGTACTTC. Translated, it gives CASSRIGGGGQETQYF.

Points on this clone: A much larger clone differs by one base, so this may be a read error. The gene calls are TRBV7-9 and TRBJ1-1, with no clear D. The CDR3 spans 15 residues. Germline CDR1 SEHNR, CDR2 FQNEAQ (reference sequence). The CDR3 reads CAGSSDLNGDTEAFF. CDR3 in DNA: TGTGCCGGCAGCTCGGACTTAAACGGGGACACTGAAGCTTTCTTT.

This chain joins TRBV7-8 and TRBJ2-5; 13 nucleotides align to TRBD2. Germline V lookup: CDR1 SGHVS, CDR2 FQNEAQ. J was trimmed by 5 bases and V by 3 bases; bases with no gene match: 12. The CDR3 is 18 amino acids. The CDR3 sequence: CASSFRTSGRGHRETQYF. CDR3 sequence (DNA): TGTGCCAGCAGCTTCCGGACTAGCGGGAGAGGGCACAGGGAGACCCAGTACTTC.

This rearrangement joins TRBV7-9 to TRBJ1-1; D gene uncertain. CDR3 length equals 15 residues. CDR1 and CDR2 (germline): SEHNR, FQNEAQ (reference sequence). The V gene lost 2 bases and the J gene lost 0 bases, with 10 bases spanning the gap. The CDR3 protein is CASSLPRVLNTEAFF. The CDR3 DNA reads as TGTGCCAGCAGCTTACCTCGTGTTTTGAACACTGAAGCTTTCTTT. Using reference TRBV7-9 and TRBJ1-1 for the parts outside the CDR3, the full variable domain is DTGVSQNPRHKITKRGQNVTFRCDPISEHNRLYWYRQTLGQGPEFLTYFQNEAQLEKSRLLSDRFSAERPKGSFSTLEIQRTEQGDSAMYLCASSLPRVLNTEAFFGQGTRLTVV.

The chain employs TRBV4-1 and TRBJ2-7; D is perhaps TRBD2 (5 bases). This CDR3 spans 13 amino acids. Germline-derived CDR1 and CDR2 are MGHRA and YSYEKL. V lost 4 bases, J lost 6 bases, and 13 bases lay in between. The CDR3 DNA sequence: TGCGCCAGCAGCCTAAGGACGGGAAGCGAGCAGTACTTC. Encoded protein: CASSLRTGSEQYF.

The chain carries TRBV30 and TRBJ1-2; D is possibly TRBD1 (5 bases). This CDR3 region has 15 residues. Between the trimmed V and J ends, which lost 3 bases and 8 bases, there was a span of 22 bases. CDR1 is GTSNPN and CDR2 is SVGIG in the germline V gene (reference sequence). CDR3 residues: CAWSLTRGTQKGYTF. The CDR3 DNA sequence: TGTGCCTGGAGCCTCACGCGTGGGACTCAGAAAGGCTACACCTTC.

The gene calls are TRBV9 and TRBJ2-2; 9 nucleotides line up with TRBD1. The CDR3 totals 18 residues. Germline-derived CDR1 and CDR2 are SGDLS and YYNGEE. The junction had 9 bases not matched to a gene; V was cut back by 2 bases and J by 1 base. CDR3 sequence reads: CASSVILGGQGNTGELFF. Here the CDR3 DNA reads TGTGCCAGCAGCGTCATTTTGGGGGGACAGGGGAACACCGGGGAGCTGTTTTTT.

The rearrangement links TRBV20-1 to TRBJ1-3, with no clear D. V was cut by 6 bases and J by 3 bases, with 6 bases left in between. The CDR3 consists of 11 residues. Germline CDR1 DFQATT, CDR2 SNEGSKA (reference sequence). CDR3 DNA sequence: TGCAGTGCAAAGAGTGGAAACACCATATATTTT. As protein: CSAKSGNTIYF.

The V and J genes are TRBV19 and TRBJ1-2; TRBD1 aligns across 7 bases. The CDR3 runs to 14 residues. Trimming cost V 6 bases and J 2 bases; bases outside gene matches: 6. From germline, CDR1 is LNHDA and CDR2 SQIVND (reference sequence). The CDR3 here is CASSMTGWNYGYTF. The CDR3 nucleotides are TGTGCCAGTAGCATGACAGGGTGGAACTATGGCTACACCTTC. The complete variable domain, with remaining parts taken from reference TRBV19 and TRBJ1-2, reads DGGITQSPKYLFRKEGQNVTLSCEQNLNHDAMYWYRQDPGQGLRLIYYSQIVNDFQKGDIAEGYSVSREKKESFPLTVTSAQKNPTAFYLCASSMTGWNYGYTFGSGTRLTVV.

The CDR3 region is CRVLLAGAPRRHEQYF. The CDR3 DNA reads as TGCAGGGTTCTTCTAGCGGGGGCCCCGCGACGGCACGAGCAGTACTTC. The rearrangement joins TRBV29-1 to TRBJ2-7, with 10 bases identical to TRBD2. This CDR3 is built from 16 residues. Germline V gives CDR1 SQVTM, CDR2 ANQGSEA.

The V call is TRBV6-5, the J call TRBJ2-7; D unclear. The CDR3 is 15 residues long. The V gene lost 0 bases and the J gene lost 3 bases, with 12 bases spanning the gap. Germline CDR1 MNHEY, CDR2 SVGAGI. CDR3 DNA sequence: TGTGCCAGCAGTTACTCATTACTCGGTAACTACGAGCAGTACTTC. It is translated as CASSYSLLGNYEQYF.

The chain couples TRBV5-6 to TRBJ2-3; possibly TRBD2 for D (6 bases). This CDR3 contains 15 residues. The ends were cut back, 0 bases at V and 1 base at J, with 9 bases in the middle. From germline, CDR1 is SGHDT and CDR2 YYEEEE. The CDR3 protein is CASSLGASGTDTQYF. CDR3 nucleotides: TGTGCCAGCAGCTTGGGCGCTAGCGGCACAGATACGCAGTATTTT.

V usage is TRBV11-2 and J usage is TRBJ2-4; maybe TRBD1 (6 bases). The CDR3 extends over 15 amino acids. Germline values: CDR1 SGHAT, CDR2 FQNNGV. Trimming left V 9 bases short and J 0 bases short, with 15 bases between. CDR3 in amino acids: CASLGAPLAKNIQYF. For the CDR3, the DNA is TGTGCCAGTTTGGGGGCACCACTAGCCAAAAACATTCAGTACTTC.

Comments on this clone: At one of its ends the junction is not consistent with the germline gene, which may arise from a read error. DNA of the CDR3: TGTGCTAGCAGCTTAGAGAGGGTGGGAGCCAAAGAGACCCAGTACTTC. It encodes CASSLERVGAKETQYF. The V and J genes are TRBV7-7 and TRBJ2-5; TRBD2 is a possible D gene (5 bases). The CDR3 has 16 residues. Germline V gives CDR1 SSHAT, CDR2 FNYEAQ (reference sequence).

This clone was recorded once. The CDR3, as DNA: TGTGCCATCAGTGAGCGACAGGAGAATTCACCCCTCCACTTT. Translating it yields CAISERQENSPLHF. The chain couples TRBV10-3 to TRBJ1-6; D may be TRBD1 (6 bases). V lost 2 bases, J lost 7 bases, and 9 bases lay in between. The length of the CDR3 is 14 residues. CDR1 is ENHRY, CDR2 SYGVKD, per germline.